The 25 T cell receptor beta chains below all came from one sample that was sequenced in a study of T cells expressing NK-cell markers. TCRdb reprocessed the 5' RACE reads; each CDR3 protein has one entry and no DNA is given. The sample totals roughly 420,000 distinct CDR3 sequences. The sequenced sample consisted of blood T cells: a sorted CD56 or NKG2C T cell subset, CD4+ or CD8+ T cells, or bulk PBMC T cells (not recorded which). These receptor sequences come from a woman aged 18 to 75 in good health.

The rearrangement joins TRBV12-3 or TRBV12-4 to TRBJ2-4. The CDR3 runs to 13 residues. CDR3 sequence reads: CASSLTSINIQYF.

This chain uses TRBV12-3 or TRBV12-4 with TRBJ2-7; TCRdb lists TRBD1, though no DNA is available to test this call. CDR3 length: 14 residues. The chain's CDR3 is CASNPGQGNYEQYF.

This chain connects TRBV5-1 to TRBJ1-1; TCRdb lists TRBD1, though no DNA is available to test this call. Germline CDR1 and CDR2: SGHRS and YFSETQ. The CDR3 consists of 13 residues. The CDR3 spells CAREAGEGTEAFF.

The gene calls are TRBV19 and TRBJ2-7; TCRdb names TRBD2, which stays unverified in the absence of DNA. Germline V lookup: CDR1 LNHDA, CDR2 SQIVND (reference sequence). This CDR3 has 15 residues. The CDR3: CASSQSSGSGYEQYF.

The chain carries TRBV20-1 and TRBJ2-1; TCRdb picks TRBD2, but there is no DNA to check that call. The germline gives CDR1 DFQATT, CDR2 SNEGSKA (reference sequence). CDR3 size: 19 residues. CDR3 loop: CSAREDGLGGRLSYNEQFF.

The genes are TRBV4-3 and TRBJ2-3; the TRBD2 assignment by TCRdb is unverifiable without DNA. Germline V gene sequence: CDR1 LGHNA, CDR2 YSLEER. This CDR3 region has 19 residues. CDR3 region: CASSQGIAGAVPNTDTQYF.

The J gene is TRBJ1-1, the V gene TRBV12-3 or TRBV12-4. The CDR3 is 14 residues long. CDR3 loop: CASSFSGSNTEAFF.

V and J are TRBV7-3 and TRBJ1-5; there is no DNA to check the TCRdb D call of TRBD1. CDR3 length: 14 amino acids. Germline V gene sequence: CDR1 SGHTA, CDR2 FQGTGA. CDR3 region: CASSFRTGLQPQHF. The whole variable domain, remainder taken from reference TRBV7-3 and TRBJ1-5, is GAGVSQTPSNKVTEKGKYVELRCDPISGHTALYWYRQSLGQGPEFLIYFQGTGAADDSGLPNDRFFAVRPEGSVSTLKIQRTERGDSAVYLCASSFRTGLQPQHFGDGTRLSIL.

The CDR3 loop is CASSFRGSTGELFF. The V call is TRBV11-1, the J call TRBJ2-2; TCRdb's assignment of TRBD2 cannot be checked, as there is no DNA. Per germline, CDR1 SGHAT and CDR2 FQDESV (reference sequence). The CDR3 contains 14 residues.

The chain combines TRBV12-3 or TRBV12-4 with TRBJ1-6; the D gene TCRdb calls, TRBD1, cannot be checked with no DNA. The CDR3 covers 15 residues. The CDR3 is CASTGLVYPGSPLHF.

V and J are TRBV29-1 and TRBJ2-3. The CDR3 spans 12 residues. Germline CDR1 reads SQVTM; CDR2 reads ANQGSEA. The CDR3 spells CSAEAFTDTQYF.

The CDR3 here is CASSPGTGRDTIYF. V is TRBV5-4 and J is TRBJ1-3; TCRdb proposes TRBD1, but this gene call is untestable without DNA. There are 14 residues in the CDR3. Germline values: CDR1 SGHNT, CDR2 YYREEE (reference sequence).

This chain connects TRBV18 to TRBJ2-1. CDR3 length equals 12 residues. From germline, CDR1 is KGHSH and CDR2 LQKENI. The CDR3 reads CASSPLEGGRFF.

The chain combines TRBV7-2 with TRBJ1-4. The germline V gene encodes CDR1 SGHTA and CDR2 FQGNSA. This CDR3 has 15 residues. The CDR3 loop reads CASREGRTPSEKLFF.

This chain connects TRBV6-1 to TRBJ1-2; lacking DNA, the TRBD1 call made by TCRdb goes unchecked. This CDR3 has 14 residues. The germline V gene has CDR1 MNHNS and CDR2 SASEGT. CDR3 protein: CASSEVGTYYGYTF.

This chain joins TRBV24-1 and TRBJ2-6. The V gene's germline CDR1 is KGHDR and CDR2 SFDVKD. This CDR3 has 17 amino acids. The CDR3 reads CATSDPGVYSGANVLTF.

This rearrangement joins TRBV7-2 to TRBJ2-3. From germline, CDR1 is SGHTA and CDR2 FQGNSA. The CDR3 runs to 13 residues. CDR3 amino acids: CASSYQWTDTQYF. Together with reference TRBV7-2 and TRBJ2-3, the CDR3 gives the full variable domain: GAGVSQSPSNKVTEKGKDVELRCDPISGHTALYWYRQSLGQGLEFLIYFQGNSAPDKSGLPSDRFSAERTGGSVSTLTIQRTQQEDSAVYLCASSYQWTDTQYFGPGTRLTVL.

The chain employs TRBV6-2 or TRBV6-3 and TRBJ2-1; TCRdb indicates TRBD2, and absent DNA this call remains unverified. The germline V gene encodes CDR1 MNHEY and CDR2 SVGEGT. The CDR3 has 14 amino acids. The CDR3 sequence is CASNPSFLYNEQFF.

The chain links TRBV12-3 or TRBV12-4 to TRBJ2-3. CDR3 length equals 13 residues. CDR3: CASSTRLADTQYF.

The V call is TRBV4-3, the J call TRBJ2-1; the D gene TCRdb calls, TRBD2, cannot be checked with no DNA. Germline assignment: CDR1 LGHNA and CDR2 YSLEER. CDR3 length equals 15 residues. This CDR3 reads CASSQETGREGRQFF.

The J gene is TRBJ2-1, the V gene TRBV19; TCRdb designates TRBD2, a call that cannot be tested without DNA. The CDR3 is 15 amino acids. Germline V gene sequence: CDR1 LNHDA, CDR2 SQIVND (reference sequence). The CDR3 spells CASIDASGSLNEQFF.

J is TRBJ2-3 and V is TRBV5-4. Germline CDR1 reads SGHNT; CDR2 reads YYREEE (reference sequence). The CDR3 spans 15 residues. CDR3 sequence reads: CASSHDLGSGDTQYF. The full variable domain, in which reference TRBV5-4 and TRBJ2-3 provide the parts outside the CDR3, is ETGVTQSPTHLIKTRGQQVTLRCSSQSGHNTVSWYQQALGQGPQFIFQYYREEENGRGNFPPRFSGLQFPNYSSELNVNALELDDSALYLCASSHDLGSGDTQYFGPGTRLTVL.

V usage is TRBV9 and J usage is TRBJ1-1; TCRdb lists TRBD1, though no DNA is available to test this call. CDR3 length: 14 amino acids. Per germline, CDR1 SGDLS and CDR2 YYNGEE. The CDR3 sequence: CASSGLGAYTEAFF.

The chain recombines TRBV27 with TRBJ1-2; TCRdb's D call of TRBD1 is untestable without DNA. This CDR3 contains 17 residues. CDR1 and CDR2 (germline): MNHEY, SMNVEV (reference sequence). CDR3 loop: CASSPDRGRGSNYGYTF.

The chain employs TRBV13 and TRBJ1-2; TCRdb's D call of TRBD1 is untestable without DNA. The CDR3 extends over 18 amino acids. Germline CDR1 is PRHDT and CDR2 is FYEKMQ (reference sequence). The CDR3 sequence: CASSLGPGQGQGFYGYTF.